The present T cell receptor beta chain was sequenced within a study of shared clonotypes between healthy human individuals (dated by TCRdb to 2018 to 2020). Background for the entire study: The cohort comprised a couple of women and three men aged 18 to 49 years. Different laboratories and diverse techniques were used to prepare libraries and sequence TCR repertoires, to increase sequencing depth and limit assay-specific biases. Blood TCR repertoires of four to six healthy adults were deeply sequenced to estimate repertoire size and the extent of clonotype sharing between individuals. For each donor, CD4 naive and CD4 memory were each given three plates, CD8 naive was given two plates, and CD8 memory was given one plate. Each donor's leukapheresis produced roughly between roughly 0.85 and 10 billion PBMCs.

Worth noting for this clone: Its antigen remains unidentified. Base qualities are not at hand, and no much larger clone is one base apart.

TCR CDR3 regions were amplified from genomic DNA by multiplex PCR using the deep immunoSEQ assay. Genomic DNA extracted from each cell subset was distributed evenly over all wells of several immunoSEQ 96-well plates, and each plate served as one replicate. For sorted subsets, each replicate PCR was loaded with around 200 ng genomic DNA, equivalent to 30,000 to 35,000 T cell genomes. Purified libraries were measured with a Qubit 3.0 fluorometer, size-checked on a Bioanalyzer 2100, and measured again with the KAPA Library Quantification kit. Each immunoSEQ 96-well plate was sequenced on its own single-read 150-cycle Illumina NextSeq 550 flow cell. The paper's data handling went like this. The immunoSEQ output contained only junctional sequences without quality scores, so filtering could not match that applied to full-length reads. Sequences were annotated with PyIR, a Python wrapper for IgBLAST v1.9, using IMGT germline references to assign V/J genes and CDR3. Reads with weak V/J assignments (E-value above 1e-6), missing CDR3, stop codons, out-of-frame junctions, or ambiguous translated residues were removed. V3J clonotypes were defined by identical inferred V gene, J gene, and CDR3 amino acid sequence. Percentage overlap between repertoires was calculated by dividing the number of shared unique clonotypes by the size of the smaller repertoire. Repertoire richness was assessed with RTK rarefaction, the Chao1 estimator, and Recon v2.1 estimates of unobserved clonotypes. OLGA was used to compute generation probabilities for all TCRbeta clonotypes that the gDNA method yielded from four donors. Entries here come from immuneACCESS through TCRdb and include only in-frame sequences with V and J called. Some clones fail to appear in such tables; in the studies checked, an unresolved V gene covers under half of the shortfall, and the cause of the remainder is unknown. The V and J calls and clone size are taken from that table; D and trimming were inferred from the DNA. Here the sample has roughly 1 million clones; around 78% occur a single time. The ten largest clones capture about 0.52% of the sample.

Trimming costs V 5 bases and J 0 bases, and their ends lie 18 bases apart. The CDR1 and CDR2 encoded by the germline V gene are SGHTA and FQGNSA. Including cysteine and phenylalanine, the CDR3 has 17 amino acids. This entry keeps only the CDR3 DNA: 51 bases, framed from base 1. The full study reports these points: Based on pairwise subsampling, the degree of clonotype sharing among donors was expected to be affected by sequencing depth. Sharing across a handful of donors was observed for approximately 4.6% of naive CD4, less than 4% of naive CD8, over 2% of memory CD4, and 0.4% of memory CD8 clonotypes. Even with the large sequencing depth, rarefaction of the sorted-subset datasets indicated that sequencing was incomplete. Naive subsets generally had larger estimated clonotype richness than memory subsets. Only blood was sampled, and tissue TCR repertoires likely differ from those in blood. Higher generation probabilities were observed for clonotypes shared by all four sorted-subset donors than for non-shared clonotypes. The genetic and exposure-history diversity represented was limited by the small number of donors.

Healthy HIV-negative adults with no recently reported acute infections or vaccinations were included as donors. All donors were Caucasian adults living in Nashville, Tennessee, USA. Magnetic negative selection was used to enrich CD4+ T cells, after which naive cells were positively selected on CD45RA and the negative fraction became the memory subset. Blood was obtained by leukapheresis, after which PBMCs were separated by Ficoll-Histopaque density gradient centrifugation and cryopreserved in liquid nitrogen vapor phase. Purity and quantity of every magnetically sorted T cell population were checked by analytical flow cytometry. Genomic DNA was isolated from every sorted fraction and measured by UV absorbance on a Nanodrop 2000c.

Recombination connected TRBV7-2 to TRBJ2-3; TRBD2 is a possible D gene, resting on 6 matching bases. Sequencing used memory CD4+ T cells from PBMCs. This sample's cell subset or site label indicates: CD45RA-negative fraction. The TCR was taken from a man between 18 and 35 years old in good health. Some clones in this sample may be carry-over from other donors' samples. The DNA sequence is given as TGTGCCAGCAGCCTCTTAGGGGCGGGGATTAGCACAGATACGCAGTATTTT. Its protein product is CASSLLGAGISTDTQYF.